Below, 14 T cell receptor beta chains from the same sample are listed, as sequenced in a study of somatic mutations in cytotoxic T cells in rheumatoid arthritis. Data came from immunoSEQ multiplex PCR; TCRdb stores just in-frame clones and leaves some out. The table includes about 30,000 clones, approximately 78% detected once. Sequencing was performed on CD8+ T cells sorted from blood. These receptors originate from an adult with rheumatoid arthritis.

The rearrangement uses TRBV19 and TRBJ1-2; 10 bases map to TRBD1. Germline CDR1 is LNHDA and CDR2 is SQIVND (reference sequence). The CDR3 loop spans 12 amino acids. V was pared by 8 bases and J by 4 bases, with 1 base of the junction left unmatched. CDR3 residues: CASWTGGYGYTF. The DNA of the CDR3 is TGTGCCAGTTGGACAGGGGGCTATGGCTACACCTTC.

The chain combines TRBV7-6 with TRBJ1-2; TRBD1 might be the D (6 bases). In germline, CDR1 is SGHVS, CDR2 FNYEAQ. The ends were cut back, 1 base at V and 2 bases at J, with 8 bases in the middle. This CDR3 is 14 amino acids long. The CDR3 nucleotides read TGTGCCAGCAGCTTAGGGCAGGGGAACTATGGCTACACCTTC. It translates to CASSLGQGNYGYTF.

This chain links TRBV4-2 with TRBJ2-1, with D perhaps assigned TRBD1 or TRBD2 (6 bases each). The V end was cut by 1 base, the J end by 6 bases, with 16 bases between. Germline V gene lookup returns CDR1 LGHNA and CDR2 YNFKEQ. The CDR3 totals 16 residues. The CDR3 is CASSQGGAGTGNEQFF. DNA for the CDR3: TGTGCCAGCAGCCAAGGGGGGGCGGGAACGGGCAATGAGCAGTTCTTC.

The chain is built from TRBV15 and TRBJ2-3; D assignment may be TRBD1 or TRBD2 (5 bases each). The CDR3 totals 15 residues. V was pared by 5 bases and J by 2 bases, with 14 bases between. Per germline, CDR1 LNHNV and CDR2 YYDKDF (reference sequence). The CDR3 spells CATSPGRSYTDTQYF. As DNA, the CDR3 is TGTGCCACCAGCCCGGGACGGTCCTACACAGATACGCAGTATTTT.

The rearrangement uses TRBV9 and TRBJ2-1, with TRBD2 identical over 10 bases. CDR3 size: 17 residues. V lost 6 bases and J lost 5; bases outside the gene matches: 14. Germline CDR1 and CDR2: SGDLS and YYNGEE. The CDR3 DNA sequence: TGTGCCAGCACCTCCCTCCCAACTAGCGGGAACGACAATGAGCAGTTCTTC. Protein product: CASTSLPTSGNDNEQFF.

The chain recombines TRBV7-7 with TRBJ2-5; 8 bases are shared with TRBD2. CDR3 length equals 16 residues. Germline CDR1 reads SSHAT; CDR2 reads FNYEAQ (reference sequence). J was trimmed by 5 bases and V by 1 base; bases with no gene match: 9. CDR3 coding DNA: TGTGCCAGCAGCTTAGAGCTCGGGGGGGCCGTGGAGACCCAGTACTTC. Translation gives CASSLELGGAVETQYF.

This clone was counted a few times. The V call is TRBV7-9, the J call TRBJ1-2; D gene unclear. V gave up 1 base and J gave up 3 bases, with 12 bases separating them. There are 15 residues in the CDR3. CDR1 is SEHNR, CDR2 FQNEAQ, per germline (reference sequence). The chain's CDR3 is CASSLVAGSDYGYTF. CDR3 sequence (DNA): TGTGCCAGCAGCTTAGTGGCGGGAAGTGACTATGGCTACACCTTC. Drawing the rest from reference TRBV7-9 and TRBJ1-2, the complete variable domain is DTGVSQNPRHKITKRGQNVTFRCDPISEHNRLYWYRQTLGQGPEFLTYFQNEAQLEKSRLLSDRFSAERPKGSFSTLEIQRTEQGDSAMYLCASSLVAGSDYGYTFGSGTRLTVV.

The chain joins TRBV11-3 to TRBJ2-6; D is unresolved. V was pared by 1 base and J by 4 bases, with 14 bases between. The CDR3 is made up of 17 amino acids. Germline V gene lookup returns CDR1 SGHNT and CDR2 YENEEA. CDR3 DNA: TGTGCCAGCAGCTTAGGGGCAGATCTCGGCGGGGCCAACGTCCTGACTTTC. Protein: CASSLGADLGGANVLTF.

The chain joins TRBV2 to TRBJ1-5, with 9 bases aligning to TRBD1. The CDR3 loop spans 13 amino acids. Germline trimming cut 6 bases from V and 5 bases from J; bases unmatched to any gene: 2. From germline, CDR1 is SNHLY and CDR2 FYNNEI. CDR3 sequence (DNA): TGTGCCAGCAGCTGGACAGGGGATCAGCCCCAGCATTTT. Its translation: CASSWTGDQPQHF. The full variable domain, completed using reference TRBV2 and TRBJ1-5, is EPEVTQTPSHQVTQMGQEVILRCVPISNHLYFYWYRQILGQKVEFLVSFYNNEISEKSEIFDDQFSVERPDGSNFTLKIRSTKLEDSAMYFCASSWTGDQPQHFGDGTRLSIL.

This sequence joins TRBV29-1 and TRBJ2-7; perhaps D is TRBD1 or TRBD2 (5 bases each). Germline V CDR1 and CDR2: SQVTM, ANQGSEA. The V and J ends lost 3 bases and 4 bases respectively, with 10 bases between them. This CDR3 spans 12 amino acids. In DNA, the CDR3 is TGCAGCGTTGACGGGGACGGGTACGAGCAGTACTTC. Amino acids: CSVDGDGYEQYF.

CDR3 coding DNA: TGTGCCTGGAGTGCCTCCCCCCAGGACAGAGGTTATGGCTACACCTTC. Protein: CAWSASPQDRGYGYTF. V gene TRBV30 combines with J gene TRBJ1-2, with D possibly matching TRBD1 (6 bases). The V end lost 1 base, the J end lost 5 bases, and 20 bases lay between the germline ends. This CDR3 has 16 residues. Per the germline V gene, CDR1 is GTSNPN and CDR2 is SVGIG (reference sequence). The whole variable domain, filled in from reference TRBV30 and TRBJ1-2, reads SQTIHQWPATLVQPVGSPLSLECTVEGTSNPNLYWYRQAAGRGLQLLFYSVGIGQISSEVPQNLSASRPQDRQFILSSKKLLLSDSGFYLCAWSASPQDRGYGYTFGSGTRLTVV.

The CDR3 reads CASSYPGQGDYGYTF. The CDR3 coding sequence is TGTGCCAGCAGCTATCCGGGACAGGGCGACTATGGCTACACCTTC. The rearrangement links TRBV5-4 to TRBJ1-2, with 9 positions matching TRBD1. CDR3 length equals 15 residues. V gave up 3 bases and J gave up 3 bases; unmatched junction bases: 6. Germline V gene data show CDR1 as SGHNT and CDR2 as YYREEE (reference sequence).

Of note for this clone: A read error may produce the germline difference seen at one junction end. The chain joins TRBV15 to TRBJ1-5; D gene uncertain. CDR3 size: 14 residues. The germline V gene has CDR1 LNHNV and CDR2 YYDKDF (reference sequence). CDR3 residues: CATSRDVGNRPQHF. CDR3 nucleotide sequence: TGTGCCACCAGCAGAGATGTTGGGAATCGGCCCCAGCATTTT.

The chain is built from TRBV5-6 and TRBJ1-5; TRBD1 is a possible D gene (5 bases). V dropped 4 bases and J dropped 5 bases, with 16 bases sitting between them. This CDR3 comprises 15 residues. Germline lookup yields CDR1 SGHDT and CDR2 YYEEEE. The CDR3 is CASSPAGGIDQPQHF. CDR3 nucleotides: TGTGCCAGCAGCCCGGCGGGGGGAATCGATCAGCCCCAGCATTTT.